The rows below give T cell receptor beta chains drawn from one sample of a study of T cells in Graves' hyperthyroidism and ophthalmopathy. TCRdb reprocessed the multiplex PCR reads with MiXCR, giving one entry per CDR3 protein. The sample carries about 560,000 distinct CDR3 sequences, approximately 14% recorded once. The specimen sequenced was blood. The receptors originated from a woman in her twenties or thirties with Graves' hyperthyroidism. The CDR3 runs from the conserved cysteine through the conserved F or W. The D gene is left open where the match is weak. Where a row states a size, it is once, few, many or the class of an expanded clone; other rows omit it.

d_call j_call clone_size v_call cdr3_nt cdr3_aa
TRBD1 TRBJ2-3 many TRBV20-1 TGCAGTGCCCTGACGATAGACAGGGGAGCAACAGATACGCAGTATTTT CSALTIDRGATDTQYF
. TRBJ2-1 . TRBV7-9 TGTGCCAGCAGCTTAGTACGAGCGGCCAACAATGAGCAGTTCTTC CASSLVRAANNEQFF
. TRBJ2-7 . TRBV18 TGTGCCAGCTCACCAGACAAGACCTTCAACTACGAGCAGTACTTC CASSPDKTFNYEQYF
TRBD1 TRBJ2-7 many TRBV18 TGTGCCAGCTCACCTGGACAGGTGACCTACGAGCAGTACTTC CASSPGQVTYEQYF
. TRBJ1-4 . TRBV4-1 TGCGCCAGCAGCCAAGTTGTTATTATCGGAAAACTGTTTTTT CASSQVVIIGKLFF
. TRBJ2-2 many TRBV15 TGTGCCACCAGCAGAGATCTTGCCGGGGAGCTGTTTTTT CATSRDLAGELFF
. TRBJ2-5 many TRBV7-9 TGTGCCAGCAGCTTAGACGCCCGGGCCCAGTACTTC CASSLDARAQYF
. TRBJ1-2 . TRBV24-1 TGTGCCACCAGTGATCTTACCGGAGTCAGCTACACCTTC CATSDLTGVSYTF
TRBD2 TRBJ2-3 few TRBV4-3 TGCGCCAGCAACTTATGGCGGGGGAGCACAGATACGCAGTATTTT CASNLWRGSTDTQYF
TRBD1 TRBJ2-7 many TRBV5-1 TGCGCCAGCAGCACCAAAACCGGGACAGGGACCTACGAGCAGTACTTC CASSTKTGTGTYEQYF
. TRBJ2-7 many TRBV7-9 TGTGCCAGCAGCTTAAGCGGGACAGGAGCCTACGAGCAGTACTTC CASSLSGTGAYEQYF
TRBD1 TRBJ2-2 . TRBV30 TGTGCCTGGGGGACAGGGGGCGACACCGGGGAGCTGTTTTTT CAWGTGGDTGELFF
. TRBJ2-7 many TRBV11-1 TGTGCCAGCAGTGTGAATTCGGGGGTCTCCTACGAGCAGTACTTC CASSVNSGVSYEQYF
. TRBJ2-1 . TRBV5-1 TGCGCCAGCAGCTTGGCCAGGACAGGCGATTGGGACTGGCAGTTCTTC CASSLARTGDWDWQFF
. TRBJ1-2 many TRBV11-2 TGTGCCAGCAGCTTTAAGGGGACTGGCTACACCTTC CASSFKGTGYTF
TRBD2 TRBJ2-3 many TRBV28 TGTGCCAGCAGTTTAACTAGCGGGAGAGAGACAGATACGCAGTATTTT CASSLTSGRETDTQYF
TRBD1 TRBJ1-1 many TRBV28 TGTGCCAGCAGTTTGACAGGGGGCGATCACACTGAAGCTTTCTTT CASSLTGGDHTEAFF
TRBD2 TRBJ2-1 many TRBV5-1 TGCGCCAGCAGCTCCCCACGACTAGCGGGCCTACGGGTGAATGAGCAGTTCTTC CASSSPRLAGLRVNEQFF
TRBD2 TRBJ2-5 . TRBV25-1 TGTGCCACCAAACTAGCGGGACAAGAGACCCAGTACTTC CATKLAGQETQYF
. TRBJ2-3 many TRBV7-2 TGTGCCAGCAGCCGCATCCGCGAGCCGGATACGCAGTATTTT CASSRIREPDTQYF
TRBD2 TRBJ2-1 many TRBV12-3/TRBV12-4 TGTGCCAGCAGTTTTGGGCGGGAGATAGCCTACAATGAGCAGTTCTTC CASSFGREIAYNEQFF
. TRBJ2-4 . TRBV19 TGTGCCAGTAGTATGAATCCCGGGAGAAAAAGGATAAACATTCAGTACTTC CASSMNPGRKRINIQYF
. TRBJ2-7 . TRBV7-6 TGTGCCAGCAGCTTAGAGACGTTGGGAGTCTACGAGCAGTACTTC CASSLETLGVYEQYF
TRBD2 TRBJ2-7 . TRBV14 TGTGCCAGCAGCCTAGCGGGCTGCGAGCAGTACTTC CASSLAGCEQYF
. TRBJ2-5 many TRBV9 TGTGCCAGCAGCGTTGCGGGATCCCAAGAGACCCAGTACTTC CASSVAGSQETQYF
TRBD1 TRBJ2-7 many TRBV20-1 TGCAGTGCGGTTCCCCGGGACAGGGTCAACGAGCAGTACTTC CSAVPRDRVNEQYF
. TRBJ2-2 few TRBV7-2 TGTGCCAGCCGCTGGGGCATCGACACCGGGGAGCTGTTTTTT CASRWGIDTGELFF
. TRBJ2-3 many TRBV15 TGTGCCACCAGCCTCCCCACGGTAGGGGGGGTAGATACGCAGTATTTT CATSLPTVGGVDTQYF
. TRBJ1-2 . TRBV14 TGTGCCAGCAGCCAAGCTAGCGGTACTGCCTATGGCTACACCTTC CASSQASGTAYGYTF